What follows is one TCR beta chain and its context. The data were taken from a study of control samples from healthy donors and cancer patients. The data were produced by immunoSEQ multiplex PCR, yet TCRdb's version contains in-frame clones alone and is incomplete. In the table there are about 120,000 clones, about 88% of which are singletons. The CDR3 runs to 15 residues. V was pared by 0 bases and J by 8 bases, with 14 bases between. The germline V gene has CDR1 SGDLS and CDR2 YYNGEE. The V call is TRBV9, the J call TRBJ1-4; D not certain. The TCR was taken from a woman in her seventies in good health. Sequenced material: blood. The DNA of the CDR3 is TGTGCCAGCAGCGTAGCAGATGGTAGAATGGAAAAACTGTTTTTT. Residues: CASSVADGRMEKLFF.